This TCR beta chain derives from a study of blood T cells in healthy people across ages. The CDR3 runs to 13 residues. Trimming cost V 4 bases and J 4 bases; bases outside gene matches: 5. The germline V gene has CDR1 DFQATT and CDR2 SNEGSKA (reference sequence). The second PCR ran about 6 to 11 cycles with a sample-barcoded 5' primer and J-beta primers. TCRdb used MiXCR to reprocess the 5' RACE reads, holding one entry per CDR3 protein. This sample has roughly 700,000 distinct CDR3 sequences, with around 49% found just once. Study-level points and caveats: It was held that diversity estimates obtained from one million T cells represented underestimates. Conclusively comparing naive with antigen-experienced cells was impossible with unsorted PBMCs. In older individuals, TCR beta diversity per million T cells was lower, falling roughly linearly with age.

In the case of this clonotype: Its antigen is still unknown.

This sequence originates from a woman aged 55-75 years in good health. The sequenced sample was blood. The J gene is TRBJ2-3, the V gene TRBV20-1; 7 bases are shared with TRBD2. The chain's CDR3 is CSANWEGPDTQYF. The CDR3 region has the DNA TGCAGTGCTAACTGGGAGGGCCCAGATACGCAGTATTTT.